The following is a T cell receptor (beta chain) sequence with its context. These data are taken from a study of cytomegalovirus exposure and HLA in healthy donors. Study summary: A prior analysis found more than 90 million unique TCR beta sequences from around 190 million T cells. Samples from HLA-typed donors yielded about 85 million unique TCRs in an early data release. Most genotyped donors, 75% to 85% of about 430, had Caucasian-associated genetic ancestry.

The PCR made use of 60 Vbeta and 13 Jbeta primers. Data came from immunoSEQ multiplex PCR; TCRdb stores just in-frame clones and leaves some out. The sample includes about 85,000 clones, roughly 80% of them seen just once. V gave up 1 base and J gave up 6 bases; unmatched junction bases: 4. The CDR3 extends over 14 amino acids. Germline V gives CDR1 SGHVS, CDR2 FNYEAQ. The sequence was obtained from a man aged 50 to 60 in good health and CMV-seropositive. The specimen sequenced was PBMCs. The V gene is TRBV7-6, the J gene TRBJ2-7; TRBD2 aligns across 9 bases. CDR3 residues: CASSLGAGGPEQYF. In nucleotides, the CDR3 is TGTGCCAGCAGCTTAGGGGCGGGAGGGCCCGAGCAGTACTTC.